The 8 T cell receptor beta chains below all came from one sample that was sequenced in a study of blood T cells in healthy people across ages. Sample-barcoded 5' priming and a J-beta primer mix drove a second PCR of about 7 to 12 cycles. One entry per CDR3 protein, called by TCRdb with MiXCR from the 5' RACE reads. The sample includes some 1.5 million distinct CDR3 sequences, about 30% of them seen just once. The sequenced sample was blood. These receptors came from a woman younger than 45 in good health.

This clonotype has just a few counts. The chain links TRBV20-1 to TRBJ1-3, with 7 positions matching TRBD1. The length of the CDR3 is 13 residues. CDR1 and CDR2 (germline): DFQATT, SNEGSKA (reference sequence). Trimming at V came to 6 bases and at J to 4 bases, leaving 6 bases not matched to a gene. CDR3 loop: CSALQGRGNTIYF. CDR3 bases: TGCAGTGCCTTACAGGGGAGAGGAAACACCATATATTTT.

The genes are TRBV30 and TRBJ2-5; D remains unclear. The germline V and J ends were trimmed by 0 bases and 1 base, with 3 bases remaining between them. The CDR3 has 12 residues. Germline V gene sequence: CDR1 GTSNPN, CDR2 SVGIG (reference sequence). The CDR3 sequence: CAWSVSQETQYF. The CDR3 DNA reads TGTGCCTGGAGTGTAAGCCAAGAGACCCAGTACTTC.

The rearrangement uses TRBV9 and TRBJ1-1; 11 nucleotides match TRBD1. Germline V gene lookup returns CDR1 SGDLS and CDR2 YYNGEE. Unmatched junction bases numbered 4, after V lost 5 bases and J lost 4 bases. The CDR3 is 14 residues long. The CDR3 DNA sequence: TGTGCCAGCAGAACGGGGACAGGGGGCACTGAAGCTTTCTTT. Amino acids: CASRTGTGGTEAFF.

This clonotype was seen only a few times. The chain carries TRBV29-1 and TRBJ2-5; D may be TRBD1 (6 bases). The CDR3 spans 13 residues. Trimming removed 3 bases at V and 2 bases at J, with 10 bases between. Germline CDR1 SQVTM, CDR2 ANQGSEA. The CDR3 spells CSVERTAQETQYF. The CDR3 nucleotides are TGCAGCGTTGAGAGGACAGCTCAAGAGACCCAGTACTTC. The whole variable domain, remainder taken from reference TRBV29-1 and TRBJ2-5, is SAVISQKPSRDICQRGTSLTIQCQVDSQVTMMFWYRQQPGQSLTLIATANQGSEATYESGFVIDKFPISRPNLTFSTLTVSNMSPEDSSIYLCSVERTAQETQYFGPGTRLLVL.

This CDR3 is CASSWDRGDGNSPLHF. The CDR3 nucleotides are TGCGCCAGCAGCTGGGACAGGGGAGATGGGAATTCACCCCTCCACTTT. The V gene is TRBV5-1, the J gene TRBJ1-6; TRBD1 matches 10 bases. With 3 bases clipped from V and 7 bases from J, the junction kept 7 bases outside the gene matches. Germline CDR1 and CDR2: SGHRS and YFSETQ. CDR3 length equals 16 residues.

The V call is TRBV20-1, the J call TRBJ1-1; no clear D. Germline-derived CDR1 and CDR2 are DFQATT and SNEGSKA (reference sequence). V was cut by 4 bases and J by 1 base, with 13 bases left in between. The length of the CDR3 is 14 residues. DNA for the CDR3: TGCAGTGCTACCCGCCTAGACCCGAACACTGAAGCTTTCTTT. This codes for CSATRLDPNTEAFF.

This clonotype was observed at least ten times. The chain couples TRBV4-3 to TRBJ2-7; a weak D match, TRBD2 (6 bases). Trimming removed 0 bases at V and 2 bases at J, with 14 bases between. Germline loops: CDR1 LGHNA, CDR2 YSLEER. There are 16 residues in the CDR3. This chain's CDR3 is CASSQDRRGNPYEQYF. The CDR3 bases are TGCGCCAGCAGCCAAGATAGGAGGGGCAACCCCTACGAGCAGTACTTC.

This clonotype has at least ten counts. The rearrangement links TRBV6-5 to TRBJ2-5; D is undetermined. The CDR3 has 15 amino acids. From germline, CDR1 is MNHEY and CDR2 SVGAGI. Trimming pared 4 bases from V and 0 bases from J, leaving 12 bases between. CDR3 region: CASSLSGGNQETQYF. CDR3 sequence (DNA): TGTGCCAGCAGTTTAAGTGGCGGAAACCAAGAGACCCAGTACTTC.